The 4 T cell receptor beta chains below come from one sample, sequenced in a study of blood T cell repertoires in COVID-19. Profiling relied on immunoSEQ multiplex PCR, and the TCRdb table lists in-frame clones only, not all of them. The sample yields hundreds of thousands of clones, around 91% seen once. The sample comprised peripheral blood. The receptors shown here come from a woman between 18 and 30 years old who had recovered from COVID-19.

This CDR3 reads CASSQPGSTDTQYF. The CDR3 nucleotides are TGTGCCAGCAGCCAGCCCGGGAGCACAGATACGCAGTATTTT. The J gene is TRBJ2-3, the V gene TRBV11-3; D ambiguous. The CDR3 covers 14 residues. In germline, CDR1 is SGHNT, CDR2 YENEEA. Trimming took off 5 bases at V and 0 bases at J, with 9 bases between the two ends.

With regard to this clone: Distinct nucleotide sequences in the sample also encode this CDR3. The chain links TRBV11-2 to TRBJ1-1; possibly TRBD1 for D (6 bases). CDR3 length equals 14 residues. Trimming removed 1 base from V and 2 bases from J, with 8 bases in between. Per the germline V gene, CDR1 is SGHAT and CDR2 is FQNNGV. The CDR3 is CASSLAGANTEAFF. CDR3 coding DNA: TGTGCCAGCAGCTTAGCAGGGGCCAACACTGAAGCTTTCTTT. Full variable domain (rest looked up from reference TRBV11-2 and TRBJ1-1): EAGVAQSPRYKIIEKRQSVAFWCNPISGHATLYWYQQILGQGPKLLIQFQNNGVVDDSQLPKDRFSAERLKGVDSTLKIQPAKLEDSAVYLCASSLAGANTEAFFGQGTRLTVV.

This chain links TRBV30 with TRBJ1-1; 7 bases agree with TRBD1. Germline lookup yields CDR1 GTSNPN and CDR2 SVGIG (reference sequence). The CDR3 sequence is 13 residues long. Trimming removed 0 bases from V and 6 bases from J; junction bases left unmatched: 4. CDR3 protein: CAWSVQGDAEAFF. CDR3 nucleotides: TGTGCCTGGAGTGTCCAGGGGGACGCTGAAGCTTTCTTT.

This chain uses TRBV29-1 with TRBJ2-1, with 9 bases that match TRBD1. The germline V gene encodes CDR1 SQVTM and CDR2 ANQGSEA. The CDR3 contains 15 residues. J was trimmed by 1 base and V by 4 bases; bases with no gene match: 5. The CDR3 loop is CSVVGTGNSYNEQFF. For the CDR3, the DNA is TGCAGCGTTGTTGGGACAGGGAATTCCTACAATGAGCAGTTCTTC.